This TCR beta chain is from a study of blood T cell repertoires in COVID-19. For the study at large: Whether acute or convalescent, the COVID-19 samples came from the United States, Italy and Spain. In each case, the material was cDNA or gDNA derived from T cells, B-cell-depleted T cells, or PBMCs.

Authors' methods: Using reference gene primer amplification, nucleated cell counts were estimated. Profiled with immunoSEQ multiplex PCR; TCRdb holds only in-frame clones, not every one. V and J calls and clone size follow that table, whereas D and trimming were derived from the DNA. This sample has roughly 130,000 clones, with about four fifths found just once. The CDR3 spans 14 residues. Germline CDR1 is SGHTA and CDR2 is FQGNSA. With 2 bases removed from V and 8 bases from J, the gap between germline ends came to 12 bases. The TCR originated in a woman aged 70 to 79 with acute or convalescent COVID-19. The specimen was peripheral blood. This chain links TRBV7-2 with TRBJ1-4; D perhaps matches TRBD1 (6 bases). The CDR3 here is CASSLNQGQEKLFF. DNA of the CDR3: TGTGCCAGCAGCTTAAACCAGGGGCAGGAAAAACTGTTTTTT.